The 21 T cell receptor beta chains in this list originate from one sample, sequenced in a study of a mutant IDH1 vaccine in newly diagnosed glioma. The time point was: week 23, last vaccination. Topical imiquimod was applied with each vaccine dose, which held 300 ug of mutant IDH1 20-mer peptide. Their target antigens are unknown. The assay was immunoSEQ multiplex PCR, and TCRdb's table has in-frame clones only and misses some. The sample lists tens of thousands of clones, roughly 85% occurring once. Sequenced here: PBMCs, sampled from a glioma patient whose treatment included an IDH1 peptide vaccine. These receptors originate from a woman aged 50 to 60 with glioma.

The chain employs TRBV28 and TRBJ2-6, with D perhaps given as TRBD1 or TRBD2 (5 bases each). Germline V gene sequence: CDR1 MDHEN, CDR2 SYDVKM. The CDR3 covers 15 residues. The V end lost 3 bases, the J end lost 2 bases, and 8 bases lay between the germline ends. Here the CDR3 DNA reads TGTGCCAGCAGTTTGGGGGTAACTGGGGCCAACGTCCTGACTTTC. Residues: CASSLGVTGANVLTF.

This chain links TRBV7-8 with TRBJ2-1; 8 bases are a match to TRBD1. V was pared by 8 bases and J by 4 bases, with 1 base of the junction left unmatched. The CDR3 is 12 amino acids. Germline loops: CDR1 SGHVS, CDR2 FQNEAQ. DNA for the CDR3: TGTGCCAGCGGGGACAGGTACAATGAGCAGTTCTTC. It encodes CASGDRYNEQFF.

The chain links TRBV7-9 to TRBJ2-7; tentatively, D is TRBD1 (5 bases). The germline V and J ends were trimmed by 2 bases and 6 bases, with 14 bases remaining between them. Germline CDR1 and CDR2: SEHNR and FQNEAQ (reference sequence). The CDR3 spans 14 residues. The CDR3 here is CASSLRRSGLEQYF. CDR3 nucleotide sequence: TGTGCCAGCAGCTTAAGGCGGTCAGGGCTCGAGCAGTACTTC.

This chain joins TRBV7-8 and TRBJ2-7; D may be TRBD1 or TRBD2 (5 bases each). Per germline, CDR1 SGHVS and CDR2 FQNEAQ. V dropped 5 bases and J dropped 6 bases, with 17 bases sitting between them. CDR3 length: 14 residues. The CDR3 loop reads CASSLAGASGEQYF. As DNA, the CDR3 is TGTGCCAGCAGCCTGGCCGGGGCAAGCGGCGAGCAGTACTTC.

The chain recombines TRBV28 with TRBJ1-5; 9 positions agree with TRBD1. The CDR3 sequence is 14 residues long. CDR1 and CDR2 (germline): MDHEN, SYDVKM. V lost 6 bases, J lost 7 bases, and 7 bases stayed unmatched. The DNA for the CDR3 is TGTGCCAGCAGGGGACAGGGCCCGGGACAGCCCCAGCATTTT. Encoded protein: CASRGQGPGQPQHF.

For this clone: A junction boundary mismatches the germline segment, possibly from a read error. This chain links TRBV7-2 with TRBJ2-1, with D maybe TRBD2 (5 bases). This CDR3 is 13 amino acids long. Germline CDR1 SGHTA, CDR2 FQGNSA. The CDR3 sequence is CASSLASGNEQFF. CDR3 in DNA: TGTGCCAGCAGCCTAGCCAGCGGCAATGAGCAGTTCTTC.

This clone was detected a few times. The chain is built from TRBV30 and TRBJ2-5; D uncertain. Trimming removed 2 bases at V and 5 bases at J, with 3 bases between. CDR1 is GTSNPN, CDR2 SVGIG, per germline (reference sequence). The CDR3 totals 10 residues. CDR3 amino acids: CAWSRETQYF. Written as DNA, the CDR3 is TGTGCCTGGAGTAGGGAGACCCAGTACTTC.

The CDR3 loop is CSGHRRNTEAFF. The CDR3 nucleotides read TGCAGCGGCCACAGGCGGAACACTGAAGCTTTCTTT. The rearrangement joins TRBV29-1 to TRBJ1-1, with D possibly matching TRBD1 (5 bases). Germline V lookup: CDR1 SQVTM, CDR2 ANQGSEA. V was shortened by 7 bases and J by 1 base, with 10 bases between the two germline ends. The CDR3 is 12 residues long.

The table lists this clone with a few counts. The J gene is TRBJ1-1, the V gene TRBV7-9, with a possible D match to TRBD1 (5 bases). Deletions cut 5 bases from V and 5 bases from J, with 15 bases between. Germline CDR1 is SEHNR and CDR2 is FQNEAQ (reference sequence). The CDR3 consists of 14 residues. Here the CDR3 DNA reads TGTGCCAGCAGCCAGACAGAGGGGTCGACTGAAGCTTTCTTT. This sequence encodes CASSQTEGSTEAFF.

The V gene is TRBV16, the J gene TRBJ1-5, with TRBD1 identical over 7 bases. Trimming took 2 bases from V and 4 from J; bases not matched to a gene: 8. The V gene's germline CDR1 is KGHSY and CDR2 FQNENV. The CDR3 has 16 amino acids. DNA of the CDR3: TGTGCCAGCAGCCAACCGACAGGGTTTGGAAATCAGCCCCAGCATTTT. This codes for CASSQPTGFGNQPQHF.

This chain links TRBV5-1 with TRBJ2-7; 11 nucleotides align to TRBD2. CDR3 length: 15 amino acids. V was pared by 4 bases and J by 2 bases, with 5 bases of the junction left unmatched. The germline gives CDR1 SGHRS, CDR2 YFSETQ. The CDR3 here is CASSTTSGRTYEQYF. The CDR3 nucleotides are TGCGCCAGCAGCACCACTAGCGGGAGAACCTACGAGCAGTACTTC.

This chain joins TRBV6-6 and TRBJ1-5; the D is unclear. The CDR3 is made up of 11 amino acids. V was shortened by 5 bases and J by 6 bases, with 5 bases between the two germline ends. Germline V CDR1 and CDR2: MNHNY, SVGAGI (reference sequence). The chain's CDR3 is CASSDVQPQHF. The DNA for the CDR3 is TGTGCCAGCAGTGACGTTCAGCCCCAGCATTTT.

The gene calls are TRBV5-6 and TRBJ1-1; D is undetermined. Per the germline V gene, CDR1 is SGHDT and CDR2 is YYEEEE. This CDR3 comprises 13 residues. V dropped 3 bases and J dropped 6 bases, with 12 bases sitting between them. The CDR3: CASSSGGRAEAFF. Written as DNA, the CDR3 is TGTGCCAGCAGCTCTGGAGGGCGGGCTGAAGCTTTCTTT. Filled out from reference TRBV5-6 and TRBJ1-1, the complete variable domain reads DAGVTQSPTHLIKTRGQQVTLRCSPKSGHDTVSWYQQALGQGPQFIFQYYEEEERQRGNFPDRFSGHQFPNYSSELNVNALLLGDSALYLCASSSGGRAEAFFGQGTRLTVV.

The chain employs TRBV6-6 and TRBJ1-5; TRBD1 aligns across 9 bases. Per the germline V gene, CDR1 is MNHNY and CDR2 is SVGAGI (reference sequence). The CDR3 is 15 amino acids. Trimming cost V 6 bases and J 4 bases; bases outside gene matches: 7. The CDR3 nucleotides are TGTGCCAGCAGATCCGGGACAGGGAGGAATCAGCCCCAGCATTTT. As protein: CASRSGTGRNQPQHF.

This chain links TRBV28 with TRBJ2-1; 7 positions agree with TRBD2. This CDR3 is 16 amino acids long. Germline V gives CDR1 MDHEN, CDR2 SYDVKM. V gave up 7 bases and J gave up 7 bases; unmatched junction bases: 16. CDR3 loop: CASNAPAGASRNEQFF. The CDR3 DNA follows: TGTGCCAGCAATGCCCCGGCGGGAGCGTCTCGGAATGAGCAGTTCTTC.

The chain has TRBV18 and TRBJ2-2; maybe TRBD1 (6 bases). V lost 4 bases to trimming and J lost 7 bases, with 7 bases between them. Germline assignment: CDR1 KGHSH and CDR2 LQKENI. The CDR3 sequence is 12 residues long. In DNA form, the CDR3 reads TGTGCCAGCTCACGGGACAACGGGGAGCTGTTTTTT. Translated, it gives CASSRDNGELFF.

V gene TRBV10-3 combines with J gene TRBJ2-1, with D possibly being TRBD2 (6 bases). The CDR3 covers 15 residues. Germline assignment: CDR1 ENHRY and CDR2 SYGVKD. V was clipped by 0 bases and J by 5 bases, with 11 bases between them. The CDR3 is CAISESRRGNNEQFF. As DNA, the CDR3 is TGTGCCATCAGTGAGTCGCGGCGGGGAAACAATGAGCAGTTCTTC.

This chain connects TRBV28 to TRBJ1-5; D is possibly TRBD1 (6 bases). Germline lookup yields CDR1 MDHEN and CDR2 SYDVKM. Trimming took 5 bases from V and 5 from J, leaving 10 bases between them. The CDR3 is 13 residues long. The CDR3 spells CASSQGPYQPQHF. Written as DNA, the CDR3 is TGTGCCAGCAGTCAGGGGCCCTATCAGCCCCAGCATTTT.

This rearrangement joins TRBV29-1 to TRBJ2-5; D possibly corresponds to TRBD2 (6 bases). The germline V and J ends were trimmed by 6 bases and 3 bases, with 17 bases remaining between them. The CDR3 consists of 14 residues. In germline, CDR1 is SQVTM, CDR2 ANQGSEA. The CDR3 loop is CSVYKSLAKETQYF. The CDR3 coding sequence is TGCAGCGTCTACAAAAGCCTAGCGAAAGAGACCCAGTACTTC.

The V call is TRBV9, the J call TRBJ2-7; TRBD1 agrees at 8 bases. Per the germline V gene, CDR1 is SGDLS and CDR2 is YYNGEE. Losses at the gene ends were 3 bases for V and 2 bases for J; bases not matched to a gene: 10. The CDR3 has 16 amino acids. CDR3 nucleotides: TGTGCCAGCAGCGAGGGGGACAGGAGCCCTCCCTACGAGCAGTACTTC. It codes for CASSEGDRSPPYEQYF.

The chain carries TRBV5-1 and TRBJ2-5; the match to TRBD1 covers 10 bases. The CDR3 length is 15 residues. V lost 4 bases, J lost 1 base, and 4 bases stayed unmatched. Germline V lookup: CDR1 SGHRS, CDR2 YFSETQ. The CDR3 sequence: CASSPGQGFQETQYF. The CDR3 bases are TGCGCCAGCAGCCCGGGACAGGGGTTCCAAGAGACCCAGTACTTC.